The 9 T cell receptor beta chains below all came from one sample that was sequenced in a study of shared clonotypes between healthy human individuals. Here immunoSEQ multiplex PCR was the method, and the copy in TCRdb shows in-frame clones only, minus some. The table lists 2 million to 3 million clones, around nine tenths of them singletons. Sequences were obtained from naive CD4+ T cells sorted from blood. Subset noted: CD45RA+ positively selected. These receptors all come from a man younger than 35 in good health.

The V and J genes are TRBV5-1 and TRBJ1-1; D gene uncertain. Germline lookup yields CDR1 SGHRS and CDR2 YFSETQ. V lost 1 base and J 4 bases, leaving 17 bases between the germline ends. This CDR3 is 16 amino acids long. DNA of the CDR3: TGCGCCAGCAGCTTGTCCGACCAGCCACTGATCACTGAAGCTTTCTTT. Amino acid sequence: CASSLSDQPLITEAFF.

V usage is TRBV6-5 and J usage is TRBJ1-4; D unresolved. V was cut by 6 bases and J by 7 bases, with 12 bases left in between. This CDR3 region has 13 residues. CDR1 is MNHEY and CDR2 is SVGAGI in the germline V gene. Written as DNA, the CDR3 is TGTGCCAGCAGCGCCTTCTACAGTGAAAAACTGTTTTTT. It translates to CASSAFYSEKLFF.

The CDR3 DNA is TGCGCCAGCAGCCATCCTTTCGACGACGGACTAGCCAAAAACATTCAGTACTTC. It codes for CASSHPFDDGLAKNIQYF. The chain has TRBV4-1 and TRBJ2-4, with D maybe TRBD2 (5 bases). Trimming took 3 bases from V and 0 from J, leaving 18 bases between them. The germline V gene encodes CDR1 MGHRA and CDR2 YSYEKL. The CDR3 length is 18 residues.

As regards this clone: The sample holds other DNA sequences that translate to the same CDR3. The genes are TRBV6-1 and TRBJ1-2, with D perhaps TRBD1 (6 bases). The germline V gene encodes CDR1 MNHNS and CDR2 SASEGT. Trimming left V 3 bases short and J 4 bases short, with 6 bases between. This CDR3 region has 12 residues. The CDR3 nucleotides read TGTGCCAGCAGTGAGGACAGCTATGGCTACACCTTC. Translating it yields CASSEDSYGYTF.

The rearrangement uses TRBV25-1 and TRBJ1-4, with D possibly being TRBD1 (5 bases). CDR3 length: 16 amino acids. Germline values: CDR1 MGHDK, CDR2 SYGVNS. Trimming took 1 base from V and 6 from J, leaving 15 bases between them. The CDR3 here is CASSELVSGGDEKLFF. The CDR3 DNA is TGTGCCAGCAGTGAATTGGTCTCAGGAGGGGATGAAAAACTGTTTTTT.

The chain employs TRBV18 and TRBJ2-1, with a tentative D call TRBD2 (7 bases). CDR3 size: 19 residues. Trimming shortened V by 3 bases and J by 1 base, and 22 bases separated the two germline ends. Looked up from germline, CDR1 is KGHSH and CDR2 is LQKENI. The CDR3 protein is CASSPPGGGGRLSYNEQFF. CDR3 DNA: TGTGCCAGCTCACCTCCTGGGGGGGGCGGAAGACTATCCTACAATGAGCAGTTCTTC. Complete variable domain (other parts from reference TRBV18 and TRBJ2-1): NAGVMQNPRHLVRRRGQEARLRCSPMKGHSHVYWYRQLPEEGLKFMVYLQKENIIDESGMPKERFSAEFPKEGPSILRIQQVVRGDSAAYFCASSPPGGGGRLSYNEQFFGPGTRLTVL.

The chain has TRBV6-1 and TRBJ1-3, with D unresolved. Germline V gives CDR1 MNHNS, CDR2 SASEGT. CDR3 size: 14 residues. V was pared by 7 bases and J by 3 bases, with 13 bases between. The DNA of the CDR3 is TGTGCCAGCATGGCCTGGCAGGTTGGAAACACCATATATTTT. Amino acid sequence: CASMAWQVGNTIYF.

The chain is built from TRBV5-1 and TRBJ1-2; TRBD1 aligns across 7 bases. In germline, CDR1 is SGHRS, CDR2 YFSETQ. V was clipped by 4 bases and J by 4 bases; unmatched bases: 7. CDR3 length: 14 residues. The DNA of the CDR3 is TGCGCCAGCAGCCCTACAGGGGAGAGCTATGGCTACACCTTC. Translation gives CASSPTGESYGYTF.

The CDR3 DNA reads TGTGCCAGCAGCTTTAAGGGACAGGGGACGAGGAGCAATCAGCCCCAGCATTTT. Protein: CASSFKGQGTRSNQPQHF. V gene TRBV11-2 combines with J gene TRBJ1-5; 10 bases are shared with TRBD1. Germline V gives CDR1 SGHAT, CDR2 FQNNGV. J gave up 1 base and V 3 bases, and 9 bases lay outside the gene matches. The CDR3 loop spans 18 amino acids.